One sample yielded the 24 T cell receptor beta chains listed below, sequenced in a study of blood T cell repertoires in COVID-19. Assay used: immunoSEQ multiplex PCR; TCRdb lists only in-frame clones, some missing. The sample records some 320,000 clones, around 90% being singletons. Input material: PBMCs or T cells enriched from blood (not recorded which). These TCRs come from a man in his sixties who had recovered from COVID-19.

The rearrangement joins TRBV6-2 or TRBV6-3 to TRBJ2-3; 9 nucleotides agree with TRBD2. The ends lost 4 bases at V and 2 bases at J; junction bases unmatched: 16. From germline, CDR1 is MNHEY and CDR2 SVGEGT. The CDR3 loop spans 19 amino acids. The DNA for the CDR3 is TGTGCCAGCAGTTTTCGGCGGGAGGGCCCACTCGTTATCACAGATACGCAGTATTTT. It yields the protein CASSFRREGPLVITDTQYF.

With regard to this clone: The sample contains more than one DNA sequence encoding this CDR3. CDR3 in amino acids: CATSAGNTEAFF. The CDR3, as DNA: TGTGCCACCAGCGCAGGAAACACTGAAGCTTTCTTT. This chain links TRBV24-1 with TRBJ1-1; D unclear. The germline V gene encodes CDR1 KGHDR and CDR2 SFDVKD. V lost 7 bases and J 2 bases, leaving 7 bases between the germline ends. This CDR3 region has 12 residues.

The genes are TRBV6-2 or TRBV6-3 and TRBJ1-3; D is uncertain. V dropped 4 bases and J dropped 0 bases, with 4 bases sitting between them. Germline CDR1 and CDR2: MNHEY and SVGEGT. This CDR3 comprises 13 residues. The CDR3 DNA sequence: TGTGCCAGCAGTTCCAGCTCTGGAAACACCATATATTTT. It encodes CASSSSSGNTIYF.

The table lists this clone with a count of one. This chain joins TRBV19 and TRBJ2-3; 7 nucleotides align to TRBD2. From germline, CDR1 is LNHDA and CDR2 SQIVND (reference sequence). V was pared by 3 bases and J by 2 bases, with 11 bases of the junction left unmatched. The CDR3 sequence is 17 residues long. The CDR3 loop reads CASSIRRGSVSTDTQYF. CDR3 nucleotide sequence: TGTGCCAGTAGTATCCGCCGCGGGAGTGTTTCCACAGATACGCAGTATTTT.

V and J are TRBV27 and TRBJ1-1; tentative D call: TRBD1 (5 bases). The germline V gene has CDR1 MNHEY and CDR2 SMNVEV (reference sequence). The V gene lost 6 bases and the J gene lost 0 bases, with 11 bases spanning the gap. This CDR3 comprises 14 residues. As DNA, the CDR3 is TGTGCCAGCAGAACAGGACCGATGAACACTGAAGCTTTCTTT. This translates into CASRTGPMNTEAFF.

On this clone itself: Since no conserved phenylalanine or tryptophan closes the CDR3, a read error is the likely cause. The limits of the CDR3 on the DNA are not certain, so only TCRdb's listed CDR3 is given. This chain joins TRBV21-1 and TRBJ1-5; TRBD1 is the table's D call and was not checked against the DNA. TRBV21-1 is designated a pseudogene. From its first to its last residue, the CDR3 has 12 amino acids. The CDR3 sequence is CASISKSLDRSP.

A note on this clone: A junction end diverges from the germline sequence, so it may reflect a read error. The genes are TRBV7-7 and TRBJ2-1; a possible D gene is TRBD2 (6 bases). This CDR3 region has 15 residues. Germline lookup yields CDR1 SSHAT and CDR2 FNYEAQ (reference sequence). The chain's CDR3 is CASSPGGGGYGEQFF. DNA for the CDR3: TGTGCTAGCAGCCCCGGGGGTGGGGGTTATGGTGAGCAGTTCTTC.

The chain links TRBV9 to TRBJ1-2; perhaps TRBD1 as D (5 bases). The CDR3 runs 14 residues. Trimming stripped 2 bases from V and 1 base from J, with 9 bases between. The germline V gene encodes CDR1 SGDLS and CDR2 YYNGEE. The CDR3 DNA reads TGTGCCAGCAGCGTCCAGGGAGGTAACTATGGCTACACCTTC. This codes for CASSVQGGNYGYTF.

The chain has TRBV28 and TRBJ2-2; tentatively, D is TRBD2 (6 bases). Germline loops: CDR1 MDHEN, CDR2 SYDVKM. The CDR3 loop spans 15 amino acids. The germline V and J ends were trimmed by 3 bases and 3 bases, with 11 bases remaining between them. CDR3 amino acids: CASSLGLGDTGELFF. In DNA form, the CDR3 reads TGTGCCAGCAGTTTGGGACTGGGGGACACCGGGGAGCTGTTTTTT.

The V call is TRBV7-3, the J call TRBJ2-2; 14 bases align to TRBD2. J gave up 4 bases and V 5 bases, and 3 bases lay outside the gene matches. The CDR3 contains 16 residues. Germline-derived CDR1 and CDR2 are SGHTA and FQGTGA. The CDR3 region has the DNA TGTGCCAGCAGCACGGGACTAGCGGGAGTCACCGGGGAGCTGTTTTTT. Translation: CASSTGLAGVTGELFF.

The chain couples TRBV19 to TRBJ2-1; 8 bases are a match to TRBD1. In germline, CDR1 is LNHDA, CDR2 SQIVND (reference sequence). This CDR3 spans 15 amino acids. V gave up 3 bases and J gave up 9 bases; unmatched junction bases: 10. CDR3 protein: CASSIYTDRVCEQFF. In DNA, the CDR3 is TGTGCCAGTAGTATCTACACGGACAGGGTGTGTGAGCAGTTCTTC.

The CDR3 nucleotides are TGTGCCAGCAGCGCACAGGGTAGTAGCAATCAGCCCCAGCATTTT. This gives the protein CASSAQGSSNQPQHF. V is TRBV21-1 and J is TRBJ1-5; no DNA check was done on the table's D call, TRBD1. TRBV21-1 is listed as a pseudogene. This CDR3 comprises 15 residues.

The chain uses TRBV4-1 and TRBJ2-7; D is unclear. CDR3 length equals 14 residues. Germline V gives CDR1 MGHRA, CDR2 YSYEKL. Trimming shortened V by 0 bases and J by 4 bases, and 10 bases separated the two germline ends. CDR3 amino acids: CASSQDMTRYEQYF. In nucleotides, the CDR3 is TGCGCCAGCAGCCAAGATATGACACGTTACGAGCAGTACTTC.

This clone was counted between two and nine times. CDR3 sequence (DNA): TGTGCCAGCAGCCGGGGAGGGAACACTGAAGCTTTCTTT. This sequence encodes CASSRGGNTEAFF. The chain is built from TRBV12-3 or TRBV12-4 and TRBJ1-1; D unclear. The V gene lost 6 bases and the J gene lost 1 base, with 9 bases spanning the gap. There are 13 residues in the CDR3.

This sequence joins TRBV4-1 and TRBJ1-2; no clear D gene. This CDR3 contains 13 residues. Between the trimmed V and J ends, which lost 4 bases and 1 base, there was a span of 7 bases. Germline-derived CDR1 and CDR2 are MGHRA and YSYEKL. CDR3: CASSPLSNYGYTF. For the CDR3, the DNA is TGCGCCAGCAGCCCCTTGAGTAACTATGGCTACACCTTC.

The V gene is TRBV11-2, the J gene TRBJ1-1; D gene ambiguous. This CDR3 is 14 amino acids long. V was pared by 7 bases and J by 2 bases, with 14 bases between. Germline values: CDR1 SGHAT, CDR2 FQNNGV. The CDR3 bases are TGTGCCAGCACCCCCGGGGTAGCTAACACTGAAGCTTTCTTT. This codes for CASTPGVANTEAFF.

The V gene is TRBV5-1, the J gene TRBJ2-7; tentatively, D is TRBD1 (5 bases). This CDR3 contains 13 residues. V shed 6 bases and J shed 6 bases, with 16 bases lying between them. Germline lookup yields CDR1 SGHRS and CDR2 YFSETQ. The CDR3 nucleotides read TGCGCCAGCACCCGCCAGGGAAGTCGCGAGCAGTACTTC. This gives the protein CASTRQGSREQYF. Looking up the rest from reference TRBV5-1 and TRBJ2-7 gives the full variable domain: KAGVTQTPRYLIKTRGQQVTLSCSPISGHRSVSWYQQTPGQGLQFLFEYFSETQRNKGNFPGRFSGRQFSNSRSEMNVSTLELGDSALYLCASTRQGSREQYFGPGTRLTVT.

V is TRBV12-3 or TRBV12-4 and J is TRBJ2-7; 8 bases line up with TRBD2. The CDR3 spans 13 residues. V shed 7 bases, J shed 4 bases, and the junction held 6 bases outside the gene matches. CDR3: CASTLAGLYEQYF. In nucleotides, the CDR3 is TGTGCCAGCACCTTAGCGGGACTTTACGAGCAGTACTTC.

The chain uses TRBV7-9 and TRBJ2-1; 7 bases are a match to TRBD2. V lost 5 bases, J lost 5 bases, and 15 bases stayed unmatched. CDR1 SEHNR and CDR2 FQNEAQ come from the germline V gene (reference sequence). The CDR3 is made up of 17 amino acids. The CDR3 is CASSPRAPAGSDNEQFF. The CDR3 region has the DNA TGTGCCAGCAGCCCCCGCGCACCAGCGGGAAGCGACAATGAGCAGTTCTTC.

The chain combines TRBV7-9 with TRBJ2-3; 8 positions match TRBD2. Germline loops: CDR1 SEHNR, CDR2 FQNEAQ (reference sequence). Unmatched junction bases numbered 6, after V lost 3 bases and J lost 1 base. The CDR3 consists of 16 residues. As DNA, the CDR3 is TGTGCCAGCAGCTTTTCGGGAGGGCCCGGCACAGATACGCAGTATTTT. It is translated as CASSFSGGPGTDTQYF.

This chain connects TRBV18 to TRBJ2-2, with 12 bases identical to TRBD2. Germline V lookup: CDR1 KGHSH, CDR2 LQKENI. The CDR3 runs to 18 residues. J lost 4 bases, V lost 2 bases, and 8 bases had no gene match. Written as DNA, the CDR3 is TGTGCCAGCTCACCAACTAGCGGGAGGAGAGCGGTCACCGGGGAGCTGTTTTTT. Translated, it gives CASSPTSGRRAVTGELFF.

The CDR3 DNA sequence: TGTGCCAGCAGTTCAGGGGGTACTGGAAACACCATATATTTT. It encodes CASSSGGTGNTIYF. The rearrangement joins TRBV28 to TRBJ1-3; TRBD1 agrees at 7 bases. J was trimmed by 2 bases and V by 4 bases; bases with no gene match: 2. CDR3 length: 14 residues. The germline gives CDR1 MDHEN, CDR2 SYDVKM.

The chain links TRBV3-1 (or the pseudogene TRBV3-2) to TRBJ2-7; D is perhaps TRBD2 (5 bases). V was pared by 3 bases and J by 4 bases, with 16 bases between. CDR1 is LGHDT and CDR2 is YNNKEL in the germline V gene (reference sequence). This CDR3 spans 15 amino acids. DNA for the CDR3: TGTGCCAGCAGCCAGGCGGGTCTGACAATGTACGAGCAGTACTTC. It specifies CASSQAGLTMYEQYF.

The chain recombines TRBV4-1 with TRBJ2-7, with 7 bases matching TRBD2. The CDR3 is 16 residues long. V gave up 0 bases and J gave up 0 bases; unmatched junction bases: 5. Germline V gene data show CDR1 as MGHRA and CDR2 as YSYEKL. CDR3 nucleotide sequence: TGCGCCAGCAGCCAAGACCCTAGCGGTACCTCCTACGAGCAGTACTTC. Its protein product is CASSQDPSGTSYEQYF.